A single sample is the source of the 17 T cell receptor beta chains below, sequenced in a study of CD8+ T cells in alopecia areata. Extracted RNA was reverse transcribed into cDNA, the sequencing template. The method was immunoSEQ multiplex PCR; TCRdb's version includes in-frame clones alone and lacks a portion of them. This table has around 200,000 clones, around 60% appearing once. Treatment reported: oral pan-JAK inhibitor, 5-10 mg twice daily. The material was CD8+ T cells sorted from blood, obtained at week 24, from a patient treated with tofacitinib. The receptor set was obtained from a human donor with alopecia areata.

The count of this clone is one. CDR3 amino acids: CASNHYSRGAGETQYF. The CDR3 DNA reads TGTGCCAGCAACCATTATTCGCGGGGGGCGGGAGAGACCCAGTACTTC. The chain couples TRBV6-6 to TRBJ2-5; 8 bases align to TRBD2. Per germline, CDR1 MNHNY and CDR2 SVGAGI (reference sequence). V trimming: 7 bases; J trimming: 4 bases; junction bases outside the gene matches: 14. The CDR3 runs 16 residues.

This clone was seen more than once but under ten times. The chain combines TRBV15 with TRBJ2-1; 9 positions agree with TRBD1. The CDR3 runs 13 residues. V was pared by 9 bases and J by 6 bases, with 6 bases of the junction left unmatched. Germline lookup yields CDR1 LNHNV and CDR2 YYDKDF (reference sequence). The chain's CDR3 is CATGQGVGNEQFF. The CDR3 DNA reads TGTGCCACGGGACAGGGTGTCGGCAATGAGCAGTTCTTC.

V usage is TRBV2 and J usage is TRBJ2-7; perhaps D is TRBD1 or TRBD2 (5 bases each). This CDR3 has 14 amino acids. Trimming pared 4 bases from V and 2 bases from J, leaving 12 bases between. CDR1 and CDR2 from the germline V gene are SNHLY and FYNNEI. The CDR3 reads CASSVRQGAYEQYF. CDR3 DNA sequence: TGTGCCAGCAGTGTACGGCAGGGAGCCTACGAGCAGTACTTC. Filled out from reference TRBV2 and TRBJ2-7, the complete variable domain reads EPEVTQTPSHQVTQMGQEVILRCVPISNHLYFYWYRQILGQKVEFLVSFYNNEISEKSEIFDDQFSVERPDGSNFTLKIRSTKLEDSAMYFCASSVRQGAYEQYFGPGTRLTVT.

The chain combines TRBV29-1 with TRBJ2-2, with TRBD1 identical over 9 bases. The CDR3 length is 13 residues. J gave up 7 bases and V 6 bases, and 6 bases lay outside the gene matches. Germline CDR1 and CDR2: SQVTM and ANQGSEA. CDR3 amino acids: CSVGDRVSGELFF. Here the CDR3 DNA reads TGCAGCGTCGGGGACAGGGTGAGCGGGGAGCTGTTTTTT.

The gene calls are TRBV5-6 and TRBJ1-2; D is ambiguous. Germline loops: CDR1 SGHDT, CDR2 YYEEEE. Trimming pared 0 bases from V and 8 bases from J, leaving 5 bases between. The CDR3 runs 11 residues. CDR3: CASSLVDGYTF. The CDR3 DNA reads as TGTGCCAGCAGCTTGGTGGACGGCTACACCTTC.

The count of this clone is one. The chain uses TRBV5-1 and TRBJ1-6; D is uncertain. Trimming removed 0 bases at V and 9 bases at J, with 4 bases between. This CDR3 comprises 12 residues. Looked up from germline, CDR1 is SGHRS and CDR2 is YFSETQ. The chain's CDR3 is CASSLAASPLHF. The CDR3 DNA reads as TGCGCCAGCAGCTTGGCCGCTTCACCCCTCCACTTT.

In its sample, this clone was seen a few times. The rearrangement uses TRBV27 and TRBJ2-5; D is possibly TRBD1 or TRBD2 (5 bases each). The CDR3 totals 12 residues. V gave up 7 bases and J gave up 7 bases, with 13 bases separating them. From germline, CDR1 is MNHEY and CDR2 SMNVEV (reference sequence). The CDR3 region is CASIEGSGTQYF. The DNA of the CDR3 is TGTGCCAGCATAGAGGGGTCCGGGACCCAGTACTTC.

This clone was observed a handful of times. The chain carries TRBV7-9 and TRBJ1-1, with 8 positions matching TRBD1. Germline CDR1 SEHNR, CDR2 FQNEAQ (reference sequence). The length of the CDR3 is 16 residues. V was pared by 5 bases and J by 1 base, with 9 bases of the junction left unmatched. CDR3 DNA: TGTGCCAGCAGCCAATCGACCGGGACAGGGAACACTGAAGCTTTCTTT. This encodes CASSQSTGTGNTEAFF.

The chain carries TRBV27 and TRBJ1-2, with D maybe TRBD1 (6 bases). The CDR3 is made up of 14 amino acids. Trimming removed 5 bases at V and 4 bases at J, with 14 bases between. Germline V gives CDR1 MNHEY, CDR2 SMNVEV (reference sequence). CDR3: CASSRGDTSYGYTF. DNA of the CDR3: TGTGCCAGCAGTAGAGGGGACACCAGCTATGGCTACACCTTC.

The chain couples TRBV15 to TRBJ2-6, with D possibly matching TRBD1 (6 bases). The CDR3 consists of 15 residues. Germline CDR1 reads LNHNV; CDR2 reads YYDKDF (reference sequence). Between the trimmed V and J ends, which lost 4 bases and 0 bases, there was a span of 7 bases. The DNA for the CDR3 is TGTGCCACCAGCAAGACAGGCTCTGGGGCCAACGTCCTGACTTTC. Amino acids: CATSKTGSGANVLTF.

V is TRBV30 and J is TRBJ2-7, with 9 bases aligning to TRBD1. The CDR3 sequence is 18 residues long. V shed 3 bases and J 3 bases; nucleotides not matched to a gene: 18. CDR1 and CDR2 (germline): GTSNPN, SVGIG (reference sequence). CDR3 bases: TGTGCCTGGAGGGATAGAAGGACAGGGGAGCAGAGACGCTACGAGCAGTACTTC. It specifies CAWRDRRTGEQRRYEQYF.

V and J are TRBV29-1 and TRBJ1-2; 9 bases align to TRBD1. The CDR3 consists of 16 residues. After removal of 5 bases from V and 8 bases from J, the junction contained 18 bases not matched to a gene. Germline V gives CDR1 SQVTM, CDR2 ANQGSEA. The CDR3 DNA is TGCAGCGTTTACATCCGGGACAGGGAACAGTCGTGGGGCTACACCTTC. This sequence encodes CSVYIRDREQSWGYTF.

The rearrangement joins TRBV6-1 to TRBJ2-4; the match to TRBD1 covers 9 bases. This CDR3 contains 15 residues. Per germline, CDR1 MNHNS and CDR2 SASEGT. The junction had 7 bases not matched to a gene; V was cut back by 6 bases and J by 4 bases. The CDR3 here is CASRPGQGVKNIQYF. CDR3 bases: TGTGCCAGCAGACCGGGACAGGGAGTGAAAAACATTCAGTACTTC.

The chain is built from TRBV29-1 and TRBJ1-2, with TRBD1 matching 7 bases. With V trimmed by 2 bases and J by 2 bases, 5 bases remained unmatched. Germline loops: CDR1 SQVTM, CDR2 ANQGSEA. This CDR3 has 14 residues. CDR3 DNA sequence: TGCAGCGTTGAAAGGACAGGAGAAAACTATGGCTACACCTTC. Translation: CSVERTGENYGYTF.

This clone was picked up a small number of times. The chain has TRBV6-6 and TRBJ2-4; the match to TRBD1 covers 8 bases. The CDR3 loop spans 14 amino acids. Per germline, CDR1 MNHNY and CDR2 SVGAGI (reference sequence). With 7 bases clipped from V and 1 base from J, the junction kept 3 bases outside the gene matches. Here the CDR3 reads CASTTGGAKNIQYF. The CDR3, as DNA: TGTGCCAGCACCACAGGGGGGGCCAAAAACATTCAGTACTTC.

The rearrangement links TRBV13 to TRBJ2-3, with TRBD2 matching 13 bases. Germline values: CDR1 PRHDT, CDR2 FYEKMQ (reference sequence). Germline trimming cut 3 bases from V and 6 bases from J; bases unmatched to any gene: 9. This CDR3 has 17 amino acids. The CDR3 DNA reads TGTGCCAGCAGCTTTTTCCGAGGACTAGCGGGGGTGGATACGCAGTATTTT. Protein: CASSFFRGLAGVDTQYF.

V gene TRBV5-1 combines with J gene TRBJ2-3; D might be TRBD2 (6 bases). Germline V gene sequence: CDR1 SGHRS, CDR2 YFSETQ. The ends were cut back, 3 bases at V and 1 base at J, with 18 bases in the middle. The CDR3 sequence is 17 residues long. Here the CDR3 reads CASSWDPGATRTDTQYF. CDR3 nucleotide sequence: TGCGCCAGCAGCTGGGACCCGGGAGCTACTCGCACAGATACGCAGTATTTT.